This TCR beta chain was sequenced in a study of identical twins. The table lists this clonotype with a few counts. The V gene end was trimmed by 0 bases and the J gene end by 4 bases; junction bases not matched to a gene: 2. The CDR3 has 15 residues. Germline V lookup: CDR1 LGHDT, CDR2 YNNKEL (reference sequence). TCRdb recomputed calls from the 5' RACE reads with MiXCR, one row per CDR3 protein. Here the sample spans roughly 770,000 distinct CDR3 sequences, about 18% being singletons. These same data were also listed under a study on T cells expressing NK-cell markers.

The clonotype was recovered from a woman aged 18-29 years in good health. The gene calls are TRBV3-1 and TRBJ2-1; 8 bases fit TRBD2. The sequenced material came from PBMCs. Here the CDR3 DNA reads TGTGCCAGCAGCCAAGAACTAGCGGCTTACAATGAGCAGTTCTTC. Encoded protein: CASSQELAAYNEQFF.